This T cell receptor beta chain came from a study of blood T cell repertoires in COVID-19. Study in general: The United States, Italy and Spain provided the acute and convalescent COVID-19 samples. Sources were T cells, B-cell-depleted T cells, or PBMCs; the material itself was cDNA or gDNA.

Authors' analysis steps: Amplification with reference gene primers provided the estimates of nucleated cell counts. Libraries were prepared by immunoSEQ multiplex PCR; TCRdb keeps only in-frame clonotypes and omits some of them. Clone size and V and J calls were adopted from that table, with D and trimming inferred from the DNA. The sample shows roughly 50,000 clones, 75% to 90% of them seen only once. The germline gives CDR1 SGHRS, CDR2 YFSETQ. The CDR3 extends over 14 amino acids. The ends lost 0 bases at V and 8 bases at J; junction bases unmatched: 2. This receptor was taken from a woman aged 55 to 70 with active COVID-19. The rearrangement uses TRBV5-1 and TRBJ1-2; 12 bases match TRBD1. The source material was peripheral blood. In nucleotides, the CDR3 is TGCGCCAGCAGCTTGGCCGGGACAGGGGGCGGCTACACCTTC. Translating gives CASSLAGTGGGYTF.